This T cell receptor beta chain was identified in a study of blood T cells in healthy people across ages. Study results and limitations: Diversity was higher, and naive CD4+ cells more numerous, in long-lived donors than in aged donors.

CDR3 size: 18 residues. The junction had 12 bases not matched to a gene; V was cut back by 7 bases and J by 2 bases. Extraction of total RNA produced a minimum of 5.5 micrograms from each sample. Through a sample-barcoded 5' primer and a J-beta primer mix, a second PCR was run for 7 to 11 cycles. Researchers report that a template-switch adaptor with 12 random nucleotides tagged each cDNA molecule. TCRdb re-derived calls from the 5' RACE reads in MiXCR, one entry per CDR3 protein. The sample holds about 1,400,000 distinct CDR3 sequences; 42% are singletons and the top ten take 7.9%. About this clonotype itself: Its specificity is not known.

Sequencing was performed on blood. The sequence was obtained from a woman aged 18-29 years in good health. The rearrangement links TRBV23-1 to TRBJ2-6, with 9 nucleotides matching TRBD2. TRBV23-1 is known as an ORF, though its function is uncertain. CDR3 nucleotide sequence: TGCGCCAGCATAACACCCGGGACTAGCTGGACTGGGGCCAACGTCCTGACTTTC. Its protein product is CASITPGTSWTGANVLTF.